The 26 T cell receptor beta chains below were found in one sample sequenced in a study of tumor and adjacent non-tumor tissue in lung cancer. The library came from three nested PCR rounds adapted from ARM-PCR protocols. MiXCR was run by TCRdb on the multiplex PCR reads, yielding one entry per CDR3 protein. This table has 75,000 to 90,000 distinct CDR3 sequences, under 80% appearing once. No cell sorting was done before RNA was extracted from the tissue. The normal lung tissue was taken more than 3 cm from the tumor edge. The sequencing sample was made of distant non-tumor lung tissue. These receptors all come from a woman aged 50 to 60 with non-small cell lung cancer.

This clonotype was observed at least ten times. V usage is TRBV2 and J usage is TRBJ1-5; 7 positions match TRBD1. The CDR3 has 15 amino acids. Germline trimming cut 5 bases from V and 1 base from J; bases unmatched to any gene: 5. CDR1 SNHLY and CDR2 FYNNEI come from the germline V gene. The chain's CDR3 is CASSRQGQSNQPQHF. The CDR3 nucleotides are TGTGCCAGCAGTAGACAGGGACAAAGCAATCAGCCCCAGCATTTT.

With respect to this clonotype: As the CDR3 is not closed by the conserved phenylalanine or tryptophan, this likely results from a read error. The DNA is left out, because the CDR3 cannot be placed on it with certainty; the CDR3 is given as TCRdb lists it. The V gene is TRBV6-5, the J gene TRBJ1-2; the DNA was not used to check the table's D call, TRBD1. The CDR3 length equals 13 residues, ends included. The germline V gene has CDR1 MNHEY and CDR2 SVGAGI. CDR3 protein: CASSPQGNYGYAI.

In regard to this clonotype: One end of the junction does not line up with germline, which may come from a read error. V gene TRBV12-3 or TRBV12-4 combines with J gene TRBJ2-1, with TRBD2 identical over 13 bases. The CDR3 has 14 residues. The CDR3 DNA reads as TGTACCAGCAGTTTACTAGCGGGGGGGGATGAGCAGTTCTTT. As protein: CTSSLLAGGDEQFF.

A note on this clonotype: An end of the junction differs from the germline gene, which may be a read error. The rearrangement links TRBV11-2 to TRBJ2-3, with D possibly being TRBD1 (6 bases). Germline values: CDR1 SGHAT, CDR2 FQNNGV. The CDR3 covers 15 residues. The CDR3 sequence: CTSSGRGYDTDTQYF. The CDR3 nucleotides read TGTACCAGCAGTGGTAGGGGGTACGACACAGATACGCAGTATTTT.

Points on this clonotype: The missing conserved phenylalanine or tryptophan at the end of this CDR3 makes a read error likely. The J gene is TRBJ1-1, the V gene TRBV11-1; D may be TRBD1 (6 bases). The CDR3 extends over 13 amino acids. Germline V gene lookup returns CDR1 SGHAT and CDR2 FQDESV (reference sequence). The CDR3 spells CACSLDSKTEAFS. Here the CDR3 DNA reads TGTGCCTGCAGCTTGGACAGCAAGACTGAAGCTTTCTCT.

Note on this clonotype: The junction does not match germline at one end; this may be a read error. V is TRBV29-1 and J is TRBJ2-3; no reliable D call. Germline-derived CDR1 and CDR2 are SQVTM and ANQGSEA. The CDR3 loop spans 13 amino acids. Here the CDR3 DNA reads TGCAGCATGCGGACGGGCACCATAGATACGCGGTATTTT. Its protein product is CSMRTGTIDTRYF.

Concerning this clonotype: A junction boundary mismatches the germline segment, possibly from a read error. The V and J genes are TRBV11-2 and TRBJ2-3; tentative D call: TRBD2 (6 bases). The germline V gene encodes CDR1 SGHAT and CDR2 FQNNGV. The CDR3 is 15 amino acids. The CDR3 nucleotides are TGTGCCAGCAGCTTGTGGGGCCCTAGCGACAGATACGCAGTATTT. Amino acid sequence: CASSLWGPSDRYAVF.

V is TRBV11-1 and J is TRBJ1-2; the D is unclear. The germline V and J ends were trimmed by 6 bases and 11 bases, with 19 bases remaining between them. The CDR3 has 13 residues. Germline lookup yields CDR1 SGHAT and CDR2 FQDESV (reference sequence). This CDR3 reads CASSSMGAWGYTF. The CDR3 bases are TGTGCCAGCAGTTCAATGGGAGCGTGGGGTTACACCTTC.

As concerns this clonotype: This may stem from a read error, because a much larger clone lies one nucleotide away. This chain joins TRBV24-1 and TRBJ1-5; no clear D gene. The germline V and J ends were trimmed by 8 bases and 5 bases, with 15 bases remaining between them. The germline gives CDR1 KGHDR, CDR2 SFDVKD. CDR3 length: 14 amino acids. The CDR3 loop reads CATIGPGRDQPQHF. The CDR3, as DNA: TGTGCCACCATTGGACCCGGAAGGGATCAGCCCCAGCATTTT.

This clonotype was counted only a few times. This may be a read error: a much more frequent sequence differs by one nucleotide. The chain carries TRBV24-1 and TRBJ2-5; either TRBD1 or TRBD2 may fit D (5 bases each). Germline V CDR1 and CDR2: KGHDR, SFDVKD. The CDR3 spans 12 residues. CDR3 amino acids: CVASGAQETQYF. The CDR3, as DNA: TGTGTCGCTTCCGGGGCCCAAGAGACCCAGTACTTC.

The rearrangement joins TRBV12-3 or TRBV12-4 to TRBJ1-5; D not certain. Trimming shortened V by 10 bases and J by 15 bases, and 28 bases separated the two germline ends. The CDR3 extends over 14 amino acids. CDR3 coding DNA: TGTGCCATCAAAACAAAAGGCGGGGATCAGTCCCTGCATTTT. It encodes CAIKTKGGDQSLHF.

This clonotype has just a few counts. This chain connects TRBV20-1 to TRBJ1-5; 8 bases map to TRBD1. Germline loops: CDR1 DFQATT, CDR2 SNEGSKA (reference sequence). V lost 6 bases, J lost 6 bases, and 7 bases stayed unmatched. The CDR3 is 13 residues long. The CDR3: CSAASTGVQPQHF. The CDR3, as DNA: TGCAGTGCCGCATCGACAGGGGTTCAGCCCCAGCATTTT.

This clonotype was found many times. The chain uses TRBV5-1 and TRBJ2-6; the D is unclear. V lost 4 bases and J 4 bases, leaving 12 bases between the germline ends. Germline CDR1 is SGHRS and CDR2 is YFSETQ. CDR3 size: 15 residues. The CDR3 region has the DNA TGCGCCAGCAGCCAAGTTCCGGTGGGGGCCAACGTCCTGACTTTC. It translates to CASSQVPVGANVLTF. Based on the CDR3 plus reference TRBV5-1 and TRBJ2-6, the full variable domain is KAGVTQTPRYLIKTRGQQVTLSCSPISGHRSVSWYQQTPGQGLQFLFEYFSETQRNKGNFPGRFSGRQFSNSRSEMNVSTLELGDSALYLCASSQVPVGANVLTFGAGSRLTVL.

Points on this clonotype: A junction end diverges from the germline sequence, so it may reflect a read error. The chain has TRBV5-5 and TRBJ2-3; D might be TRBD2 (6 bases). Germline loops: CDR1 SGHKS, CDR2 YYEKEE (reference sequence). This CDR3 has 16 residues. Here the CDR3 reads CANSHPHGLPTNTQYF. The CDR3, as DNA: TGTGCCAACAGCCACCCACACGGACTACCTACAAATACGCAGTATTTT.

On this clonotype itself: This may be a read error: a much more frequent sequence differs by one nucleotide. This chain joins TRBV5-1 and TRBJ2-2; D is possibly TRBD2 (6 bases). This CDR3 region has 16 residues. Germline V gene sequence: CDR1 SGHRS, CDR2 YFSETQ. Trimming left V 0 bases short and J 7 bases short, with 16 bases between. CDR3 sequence (DNA): TGCGCCAGCAGCTTGGTGGCGAGCGGGTCCATCGGGGAGCTGTTTTTT. Its translation is CASSLVASGSIGELFF.

Remarks on this clonotype: The CDR3 end shows no conserved phenylalanine or tryptophan, and so a read error is likely. This rearrangement joins TRBV11-1 to TRBJ2-3; perhaps TRBD2 as D (5 bases). The germline CDR1 and CDR2 sequences are SGHAT and FQDESV (reference sequence). The CDR3 extends over 16 amino acids. The CDR3 sequence: CANSLGLGGLGDTQYC. The CDR3, as DNA: TGTGCCAACAGCTTAGGCCTTGGCGGACTCGGGGATACGCAGTATTGT.

Points on this clonotype: The junction and the germline gene differ at one end; a read error may be behind it. The rearrangement joins TRBV4-1 to TRBJ2-1; D remains unclear. The CDR3 has 16 residues. Germline CDR1 reads MGHRA; CDR2 reads YSYEKL. The CDR3 coding sequence is TGCGCCAGCAGTCCCCTGGCCGTAGGGAAAGACAACGAGCAGTTCTTC. Protein product: CASSPLAVGKDNEQFF.

This clonotype appeared many times. The chain joins TRBV13 to TRBJ2-6; 9 positions match TRBD1. The CDR3 sequence is 18 residues long. CDR1 is PRHDT, CDR2 FYEKMQ, per germline (reference sequence). V trimming: 5 bases; J trimming: 0 bases; junction bases outside the gene matches: 8. The CDR3 spells CASSISGTGFSGANVLTF. Here the CDR3 DNA reads TGTGCCAGCAGCATATCCGGGACAGGGTTCTCTGGGGCCAACGTCCTGACTTTC. Looking up the rest from reference TRBV13 and TRBJ2-6 gives the full variable domain: AAGVIQSPRHLIKEKRETATLKCYPIPRHDTVYWYQQGPGQDPQFLISFYEKMQSDKGSIPDRFSAQQFSDYHSELNMSSLELGDSALYFCASSISGTGFSGANVLTFGAGSRLTVL.

The V gene is TRBV29-1, the J gene TRBJ2-7; no clear D gene. V was clipped by 8 bases and J by 3 bases, with 20 bases between them. Germline CDR1 and CDR2: SQVTM and ANQGSEA. The CDR3 consists of 14 residues. The chain's CDR3 is CSILSAISIYEQYF. In DNA, the CDR3 is TGCAGCATTCTCTCAGCGATTAGCATCTACGAGCAGTACTTC.

Points on this clonotype: This may arise from a read error, as a much more abundant clone is one base away. The chain combines TRBV28 with TRBJ2-7, with D tentatively TRBD1 (7 bases). CDR3 length equals 13 residues. Germline CDR1 and CDR2: MDHEN and SYDVKM. The ends were cut back, 3 bases at V and 3 bases at J, with 9 bases in the middle. The CDR3 reads CASSFQGGYEQYF. The CDR3 DNA sequence: TGTGCCAGCAGTTTTCAGGGGGGCTACGAGCAGTACTTC.

The chain joins TRBV4-1 to TRBJ2-4; TRBD1 is a possible D gene (6 bases). Germline CDR1 MGHRA, CDR2 YSYEKL. The V and J ends lost 7 bases and 4 bases respectively, with 17 bases between them. This CDR3 has 15 residues. The CDR3 region is CASNRQGLAKNIQYF. The CDR3, as DNA: TGCGCCAGCAACCGGCAGGGGCTAGCTAAAAACATTCAGTACTTC.

This clonotype has a handful of counts. A single base separates this from a much larger clone, so it may be a read error. The genes are TRBV20-1 and TRBJ2-3; D ambiguous. Germline loops: CDR1 DFQATT, CDR2 SNEGSKA (reference sequence). Trimming cost V 7 bases and J 10 bases, with 15 bases left between them. The CDR3 is made up of 11 amino acids. CDR3 amino acids: CSVEGTAAQYF. Written as DNA, the CDR3 is TGCAGTGTAGAAGGCACGGCGGCGCAGTATTTT.

The V gene is TRBV10-2, the J gene TRBJ2-5; the D gene is possibly TRBD1 (6 bases). There are 13 residues in the CDR3. V was clipped by 6 bases and J by 14 bases, with 22 bases between them. Germline CDR1 is WSHSY and CDR2 is SAAADI. The CDR3, as DNA: TGCGCCAGCAGAGGCACAGGGAGAGAGACTCATTACTTC. Translated, it gives CASRGTGRETHYF.

Of note for this clonotype: Mismatch with germline at one junction end may stem from a read error. This sequence joins TRBV7-8 and TRBJ2-3, with 12 positions matching TRBD2. This CDR3 has 17 residues. Looked up from germline, CDR1 is SGHVS and CDR2 is FQNEAQ. The CDR3 region is CASIRGLAGTSTDTQYF. CDR3 DNA sequence: TGTGCCAGCATCCGAGGACTAGCGGGGACTAGCACAGATACACAGTATTTT.

V is TRBV19 and J is TRBJ2-3, with D perhaps given as TRBD1 or TRBD2 (6 bases each). With 8 bases removed from V and 0 bases from J, the gap between germline ends came to 12 bases. Germline-derived CDR1 and CDR2 are LNHDA and SQIVND (reference sequence). CDR3 length: 14 residues. The CDR3 DNA reads as TGTGCCAGTGGACAGAGCGGGAGCACAGATACGCAGTATTTT. The encoded protein is CASGQSGSTDTQYF.

V gene TRBV11-2 combines with J gene TRBJ1-1; possibly TRBD1 for D (5 bases). V lost 11 bases and J lost 5, with 21 bases in between. Looked up from germline, CDR1 is SGHAT and CDR2 is FQNNGV. This CDR3 region has 14 residues. DNA for the CDR3: TGTGCCGACAGCTCGCTAATGCTGGGAACTGAAGCTTTCTTT. Protein sequence: CADSSLMLGTEAFF.